These 25 T cell receptor beta chains share one sample of origin, sequenced in a study of metastatic and nonmetastatic thyroid tumors. The entire patient cohort was treatment-naive prior to thyroid surgery. TCRdb re-called clones via MiXCR from the PCR reads. The sample shows over 30,000 clones, around 32% of them seen only once. Input material: blood. These receptor sequences come from a female donor with papillary thyroid cancer or a benign thyroid nodule (not recorded which). Some clones in this sample may be carry-over from other donors' samples.

The chain employs TRBV20-1 and TRBJ2-1; TRBD1 matches at 9 bases. The CDR3 extends over 14 amino acids. Trimming at V came to 1 base and at J to 9 bases, leaving 7 bases not matched to a gene. The V gene's germline CDR1 is DFQATT and CDR2 SNEGSKA (reference sequence). CDR3 bases: TGCAGTGCTAGAGGGGACAGGGTCATCGTTGAGCAGTTCTTC. Its protein is CSARGDRVIVEQFF.

This clone was observed a handful of times. The chain employs TRBV15 and TRBJ1-1, with unresolved D. CDR1 LNHNV and CDR2 YYDKDF come from the germline V gene (reference sequence). Trimming removed 3 bases at V and 0 bases at J, with 14 bases between. This CDR3 region has 16 residues. This CDR3 reads CATSRSGRTMNTEAFF. Here the CDR3 DNA reads TGTGCCACCAGCAGGTCGGGGAGAACCATGAACACTGAAGCTTTCTTT.

V usage is TRBV18 and J usage is TRBJ1-4, with D possibly TRBD1 on 5 matching bases. CDR1 and CDR2 from the germline V gene are KGHSH and LQKENI. CDR3 size: 14 residues. V was clipped by 3 bases and J by 5 bases, with 10 bases between them. CDR3 DNA sequence: TGTGCCAGCTCACCCTCGGCAGGGAATGAAAAACTGTTTTTT. It yields the protein CASSPSAGNEKLFF. Drawing the rest from reference TRBV18 and TRBJ1-4, the complete variable domain is NAGVMQNPRHLVRRRGQEARLRCSPMKGHSHVYWYRQLPEEGLKFMVYLQKENIIDESGMPKERFSAEFPKEGPSILRIQQVVRGDSAAYFCASSPSAGNEKLFFGSGTQLSVL.

This clone was picked up many times. The CDR3, as DNA: TGTGCCATCAGTTCCATCGGAAGAGGCAAGGAGACCCAGTACTTC. It specifies CAISSIGRGKETQYF. The chain joins TRBV10-3 to TRBJ2-5, with D unclear. This CDR3 comprises 15 residues. CDR1 and CDR2 (germline): ENHRY, SYGVKD. V shed 5 bases and J shed 5 bases, with 18 bases lying between them.

There are a few counts of this clone. At one of its ends the junction is not consistent with the germline gene, which may arise from a read error. The chain combines TRBV24-1 with TRBJ2-3; D unresolved. The CDR3 is 16 amino acids. CDR1 KGHDR and CDR2 SFDVKD come from the germline V gene. CDR3 sequence: CATSDSSYSFTDTQYF. The CDR3, as DNA: TGTGCCACAAGTGATTCCTCGTACAGTTTCACAGATACGCAGTATTTT.

This clone was recorded at least ten times. V and J are TRBV12-3 or TRBV12-4 and TRBJ2-5; no firm D call. The CDR3 has 15 residues. Trimming removed 3 bases at V and 4 bases at J, with 15 bases between. The CDR3 DNA follows: TGTGCCAGCAGTTTTAGGATCCTATCCGGAGAGACCCAGTACTTC. This gives the protein CASSFRILSGETQYF.

The CDR3 DNA is TGCGCCAGCAGCCGTCTAGCGGGAGGGCCGTTTGAGCAGTTCTTC. It yields the protein CASSRLAGGPFEQFF. This chain joins TRBV5-1 and TRBJ2-1, with 12 bases that match TRBD2. V lost 4 bases and J lost 9; bases outside the gene matches: 8. Germline V gives CDR1 SGHRS, CDR2 YFSETQ. This CDR3 spans 15 amino acids.

This clone is labeled as medium-sized. This chain links TRBV7-2 with TRBJ1-5; maybe TRBD1 (6 bases). The CDR3 loop spans 16 amino acids. The germline V gene encodes CDR1 SGHTA and CDR2 FQGNSA. V shed 1 base and J shed 1 base, with 11 bases lying between them. CDR3 residues: CASSLGSGASNQPQHF. Written as DNA, the CDR3 is TGTGCCAGCAGCTTAGGCTCAGGGGCCAGCAATCAGCCCCAGCATTTT.

Remarks on this clone: Since a much larger clone is just one base distant, this may be a read error. The genes are TRBV9 and TRBJ2-5; TRBD2 is a possible D gene (6 bases). The CDR3 spans 16 residues. Looked up from germline, CDR1 is SGDLS and CDR2 is YYNGEE. CDR3 protein: CASRVATAGSQETQYF. DNA of the CDR3: TGTGCCAGCAGAGTAGCTACGGCGGGAAGTCAAGAGACCCAGTACTTC.

This clone was picked up one time. This chain joins TRBV24-1 and TRBJ2-1; D assignment may be TRBD1 or TRBD2 (5 bases each). The CDR3 is 12 amino acids. Germline CDR1 is KGHDR and CDR2 is SFDVKD. Between the trimmed V and J ends, which lost 9 bases and 12 bases, there was a span of 17 bases. The CDR3: CATRDHGGVQFF. The CDR3, as DNA: TGTGCCACCCGGGACCACGGCGGTGTGCAGTTCTTC.

The J gene is TRBJ2-2, the V gene TRBV6-6, with D unresolved. V was clipped by 2 bases and J by 4 bases, with 14 bases between them. The CDR3 sequence is 16 residues long. From germline, CDR1 is MNHNY and CDR2 SVGAGI (reference sequence). The CDR3 loop is CASSYRTPGGTGELFF. The CDR3 bases are TGTGCCAGCAGTTACCGGACGCCCGGTGGCACCGGGGAGCTGTTTTTT.

This clone was recorded at least ten times. The chain has TRBV3-1 and TRBJ1-1; 9 bases are a match to TRBD1. CDR1 is LGHDT and CDR2 is YNNKEL in the germline V gene (reference sequence). Unmatched junction bases numbered 6, after V lost 4 bases and J lost 6 bases. The CDR3 contains 14 residues. In DNA form, the CDR3 reads TGTGCCAGCAGCCCCACGGGACAGGGATCTGAAGCTTTCTTT. It yields the protein CASSPTGQGSEAFF.

This clone was counted ten times or more. The chain carries TRBV6-5 and TRBJ2-7; D is unclear. The germline V and J ends were trimmed by 3 bases and 7 bases, with 13 bases remaining between them. Germline values: CDR1 MNHEY, CDR2 SVGAGI. The CDR3 totals 13 residues. CDR3 residues: CASSYGTPGEQYF. For the CDR3, the DNA is TGTGCCAGCAGTTATGGTACCCCCGGGGAGCAGTACTTC.

This clone was detected only a few times. The chain combines TRBV5-1 with TRBJ2-7, with unresolved D. Germline values: CDR1 SGHRS, CDR2 YFSETQ. The CDR3 extends over 13 amino acids. The V end was cut by 0 bases, the J end by 2 bases, with 6 bases between. DNA of the CDR3: TGCGCCAGCAGCTTGGCAGTCACCTACGAGCAGTACTTC. Amino acid sequence: CASSLAVTYEQYF.

This clone showed up many times. The CDR3 protein is CASSAAGTGNTEAFF. CDR3 nucleotides: TGTGCCAGCAGCGCAGCCGGGACAGGGAACACTGAAGCTTTCTTT. The chain recombines TRBV9 with TRBJ1-1; 8 bases match TRBD1. Germline V gives CDR1 SGDLS, CDR2 YYNGEE. The CDR3 runs 15 residues. The V and J ends lost 3 bases and 1 base, in that order; junction bases with no gene match: 5. Full variable domain (missing parts from reference TRBV9 and TRBJ1-1): DSGVTQTPKHLITATGQRVTLRCSPRSGDLSVYWYQQSLDQGLQFLIQYYNGEERAKGNILERFSAQQFPDLHSELNLSSLELGDSALYFCASSAAGTGNTEAFFGQGTRLTVV.

This clone was counted ten times or more. The chain joins TRBV7-7 to TRBJ2-6; TRBD2 might be the D (5 bases). Germline V gives CDR1 SSHAT, CDR2 FNYEAQ (reference sequence). The CDR3 covers 16 residues. The CDR3 nucleotides read TGTGCTACTAAAACGGTCGAGGGCTCCGGGGCCAACGTCCTGACTTTC. Its protein is CATKTVEGSGANVLTF.

The genes are TRBV20-1 and TRBJ2-2; 7 bases line up with TRBD2. After removal of 4 bases from V and 0 bases from J, the junction contained 2 bases not matched to a gene. Germline values: CDR1 DFQATT, CDR2 SNEGSKA (reference sequence). The CDR3 has 14 residues. CDR3: CSAKGLSNTGELFF. In nucleotides, the CDR3 is TGCAGTGCTAAGGGACTATCGAACACCGGGGAGCTGTTTTTT.

Notes on this clone: The junction shows a germline mismatch at one end, possibly a read error. The genes are TRBV29-1 and TRBJ2-3, with a weak D call TRBD1 (5 bases). Germline V gene data show CDR1 as SQVTM and CDR2 as ANQGSEA. There are 11 residues in the CDR3. The CDR3 DNA reads TGCTGCGTCGTCCCAGGGAATACGCAGTCTTTT. Protein product: CCVVPGNTQSF.

This clone was observed at least ten times. The chain is built from TRBV19 and TRBJ2-7, with D uncertain. CDR1 is LNHDA and CDR2 is SQIVND in the germline V gene (reference sequence). The CDR3 is 12 residues long. V lost 6 bases to trimming and J lost 5 bases, with 11 bases between them. The DNA of the CDR3 is TGTGCCAGTAGCCCAGGTGTGAACGAGCAGTACTTC. The encoded protein is CASSPGVNEQYF. The variable domain in full, with the rest retrieved from reference TRBV19 and TRBJ2-7, is DGGITQSPKYLFRKEGQNVTLSCEQNLNHDAMYWYRQDPGQGLRLIYYSQIVNDFQKGDIAEGYSVSREKKESFPLTVTSAQKNPTAFYLCASSPGVNEQYFGPGTRLTVT.

V and J are TRBV28 and TRBJ1-2; perhaps TRBD1 as D (5 bases). Between the trimmed V and J ends, which lost 4 bases and 8 bases, there was a span of 14 bases. Germline CDR1 MDHEN, CDR2 SYDVKM. The CDR3 is made up of 13 amino acids. DNA of the CDR3: TGTGCCAGCAGTTACCCCGGGGGGGGGGGCTACACCTTC. As protein: CASSYPGGGGYTF.

This clone appeared a few times. This chain links TRBV27 with TRBJ1-2; D may be TRBD1 (6 bases). CDR1 and CDR2 (germline): MNHEY, SMNVEV (reference sequence). Trimming took 6 bases from V and 0 from J, leaving 14 bases between them. The CDR3 is 15 residues long. The CDR3 sequence is CASRPRQDTNYGYTF. The CDR3 DNA is TGTGCCAGCAGGCCACGACAGGATACTAACTATGGCTACACCTTC.

The chain carries TRBV7-8 and TRBJ2-7; D not resolved. CDR1 is SGHVS and CDR2 is FQNEAQ in the germline V gene. V was pared by 5 bases and J by 4 bases, with 15 bases between. The CDR3 is made up of 14 amino acids. The CDR3 reads CASSPRTEIYEQYF. The CDR3 nucleotides read TGTGCCAGCAGCCCTCGGACGGAAATATACGAGCAGTACTTC.

This clone was seen more than once but under ten times. V is TRBV27 and J is TRBJ2-7; 11 nucleotides line up with TRBD2. This CDR3 has 16 residues. V lost 4 bases, J lost 5 bases, and 10 bases stayed unmatched. Germline CDR1 reads MNHEY; CDR2 reads SMNVEV (reference sequence). The DNA of the CDR3 is TGTGCCAGCAGTTCCTTCCGACTAGCGGGAAGCAACGAGCAGTACTTC. Its protein is CASSSFRLAGSNEQYF.

In its sample, this clone was seen many times. The chain carries TRBV20-1 and TRBJ2-2; 7 nucleotides align to TRBD2. In germline, CDR1 is DFQATT, CDR2 SNEGSKA (reference sequence). With V trimmed by 5 bases and J by 2 bases, 8 bases remained unmatched. This CDR3 comprises 15 residues. The CDR3 here is CSAAELAVNTGELFF. DNA for the CDR3: TGCAGTGCTGCCGAGCTAGCGGTAAACACCGGGGAGCTGTTTTTT.

This clone was recorded at least ten times. The CDR3 nucleotides read TGTGCCAGCAGTCCCGACATAAACACTGAAGCTTTCTTT. Protein: CASSPDINTEAFF. This sequence joins TRBV12-3 or TRBV12-4 and TRBJ1-1; unclear D gene. Trimming removed 5 bases from V and 2 bases from J, with 9 bases in between. This CDR3 is 13 amino acids long.